A single sample gave rise to the 25 T cell receptor beta chains below, sequenced in a study of post-analysis software for immune sequencing data. General study findings and limits: Roughly 5 TRBV segments (TRBV5-6, TRBV5-1 and TRBV20-1 among them) occurred more frequently in patients than in controls.

The antigens these receptors bind are not known. The authors incorporated unique molecular identifiers into the TCR beta cDNA libraries. TCRdb used MiXCR to reprocess the PCR reads, holding one entry per CDR3 protein. The sample shows some 700,000 distinct CDR3 sequences, 55% to 60% of them seen only once. Sequenced input: blood. The source is a girl aged 2-10 years with multiple sclerosis.

As to this clonotype: A junction boundary mismatches the germline segment, possibly from a read error. The chain links TRBV7-9 to TRBJ2-1; 7 bases are shared with TRBD2. Germline V gene sequence: CDR1 SEHNR, CDR2 FQNEAQ (reference sequence). The CDR3 is 15 residues long. CDR3 nucleotides: TGTGCCAACAGCCCCGGGGTTTCTAGCGGTACCCCAGGGTTCTTC. It encodes CANSPGVSSGTPGFF.

This clonotype came up a few times. The rearrangement joins TRBV12-3 or TRBV12-4 to TRBJ2-2, with a tentative D call TRBD2 (5 bases). The germline V and J ends were trimmed by 7 bases and 0 bases, with 9 bases remaining between them. CDR3 length: 14 amino acids. The CDR3 reads CASKSGSNTGELFF. The DNA for the CDR3 is TGTGCCAGCAAGAGCGGCTCGAACACCGGGGAGCTGTTTTTT.

This clonotype was seen once. The rearrangement links TRBV29-1 to TRBJ2-3; D gene unclear. The CDR3 contains 16 residues. The germline V gene has CDR1 SQVTM and CDR2 ANQGSEA. The V and J ends lost 7 bases and 0 bases respectively, with 20 bases between them. The CDR3 here is CSAAAPDGTSTDTQYF. The CDR3 nucleotides read TGCAGCGCCGCCGCCCCCGACGGAACTAGCACAGATACGCAGTATTTT.

The CDR3 loop reads CASSLNRAPYEQYF. The CDR3 nucleotides are TGTGCCAGCAGCTTGAACAGGGCTCCCTACGAGCAGTACTTC. This rearrangement joins TRBV5-6 to TRBJ2-7; maybe TRBD1 (6 bases). CDR3 length equals 14 residues. Germline CDR1 is SGHDT and CDR2 is YYEEEE. Trimming removed 1 base at V and 2 bases at J, with 10 bases between.

J is TRBJ2-1 and V is TRBV2; TRBD2 agrees at 9 bases. CDR1 and CDR2 (germline): SNHLY, FYNNEI. The trim removed 8 bases at V and 3 bases at J, leaving 8 bases unmatched. This CDR3 spans 15 amino acids. The CDR3 protein is CASGRTSEFYNEQFF. For the CDR3, the DNA is TGTGCCAGCGGTCGGACTAGCGAGTTCTACAATGAGCAGTTCTTC.

This clonotype is a singleton in its sample. The chain is built from TRBV20-1 and TRBJ2-1; TRBD2 agrees at 9 bases. The V gene's germline CDR1 is DFQATT and CDR2 SNEGSKA (reference sequence). This CDR3 spans 20 amino acids. V lost 1 base, J lost 0 bases, and 16 bases stayed unmatched. CDR3 DNA sequence: TGCAGTGCTAGAGGGCCCGGACTAGCGAACGTTGGCGGCTCCTACAATGAGCAGTTCTTC. Residues: CSARGPGLANVGGSYNEQFF.

The rearrangement uses TRBV5-1 and TRBJ2-5; D assignment may be TRBD1 or TRBD2 (5 bases each). V lost 3 bases and J 1 base, leaving 13 bases between the germline ends. The germline V gene encodes CDR1 SGHRS and CDR2 YFSETQ. CDR3 length: 15 amino acids. In nucleotides, the CDR3 is TGCGCCAGCAGCTCCGGGACGGAGATCCAAGAGACCCAGTACTTC. This encodes CASSSGTEIQETQYF.

The V gene is TRBV7-8, the J gene TRBJ2-1; 9 nucleotides match TRBD1. The CDR3 spans 15 residues. Germline V gene sequence: CDR1 SGHVS, CDR2 FQNEAQ. V lost 7 bases and J lost 3; bases outside the gene matches: 7. The CDR3 DNA follows: TGTGCCAGCATGGCCCCGGACAGGGGCTACAATGAGCAGTTCTTC. It yields the protein CASMAPDRGYNEQFF.

This clonotype has only a few counts. The V call is TRBV15, the J call TRBJ2-2; D assignment may be TRBD1 or TRBD2 (6 bases each). Germline V lookup: CDR1 LNHNV, CDR2 YYDKDF (reference sequence). The CDR3 length is 12 residues. V was cut by 6 bases and J by 5 bases, with 7 bases left in between. Here the CDR3 reads CATRGGTGELFF. The CDR3, as DNA: TGTGCCACCAGAGGGGGGACCGGGGAGCTGTTTTTT.

This clonotype has only a few counts. The chain carries TRBV7-6 and TRBJ2-5, with D maybe TRBD1 (5 bases). Germline CDR1 is SGHVS and CDR2 is FNYEAQ. The CDR3 is made up of 14 amino acids. The germline V and J ends were trimmed by 3 bases and 0 bases, with 8 bases remaining between them. CDR3 region: CASSFRGYQETQYF. In DNA form, the CDR3 reads TGTGCCAGCAGCTTTAGGGGATACCAAGAGACCCAGTACTTC.

In this sample, this clonotype turned up a few times. V and J are TRBV10-2 and TRBJ1-2; TRBD1 aligns across 8 bases. CDR3 length: 15 residues. V lost 6 bases to trimming and J lost 0 bases; unmatched junction nucleotides: 6. Germline loops: CDR1 WSHSY, CDR2 SAAADI. The CDR3 is CASRPGTGANYGYTF. In DNA, the CDR3 is TGCGCCAGCAGGCCGGGGACAGGCGCTAACTATGGCTACACCTTC.

The chain links TRBV7-2 to TRBJ2-5, with D perhaps matching TRBD2 (6 bases). CDR1 and CDR2 (germline): SGHTA, FQGNSA. The CDR3 length is 16 residues. V was cut by 1 base and J by 1 base, with 13 bases left in between. CDR3 DNA: TGTGCCAGCAGCTTAGGGGGACCGGGACTCCAAGAGACCCAGTACTTC. The encoded protein is CASSLGGPGLQETQYF.

The chain carries TRBV29-1 and TRBJ2-7, with 8 nucleotides matching TRBD1. The germline gives CDR1 SQVTM, CDR2 ANQGSEA. V lost 5 bases, J lost 2 bases, and 5 bases stayed unmatched. The CDR3 contains 13 residues. The chain's CDR3 is CSVSDRGAYEQYF. The CDR3 DNA sequence: TGCAGCGTTTCCGACAGGGGCGCCTACGAGCAGTACTTC.

V is TRBV7-2 and J is TRBJ2-7; D uncertain. The germline V and J ends were trimmed by 2 bases and 7 bases, with 9 bases remaining between them. The germline CDR1 and CDR2 sequences are SGHTA and FQGNSA. CDR3 size: 12 residues. The CDR3 spells CASSLFAGEQYF. CDR3 coding DNA: TGTGCCAGCAGCTTATTCGCTGGGGAGCAGTACTTC.

This clonotype was counted between two and nine times. The chain joins TRBV6-6 to TRBJ2-3; D might be TRBD2 (6 bases). Per the germline V gene, CDR1 is MNHNY and CDR2 is SVGAGI (reference sequence). CDR3 length: 17 residues. With 4 bases removed from V and 0 bases from J, the gap between germline ends came to 17 bases. The CDR3, as DNA: TGTGCCAGCAGTTCTATGAGGGACTTTTATAGCACAGATACGCAGTATTTT. Residues: CASSSMRDFYSTDTQYF.

As to this clonotype: No conserved phenylalanine or tryptophan is present at the end of the CDR3, so a read error is the likely explanation. V gene TRBV9 combines with J gene TRBJ2-6; D is possibly TRBD2 (5 bases). The germline CDR1 and CDR2 sequences are SGDLS and YYNGEE. The CDR3 runs to 17 residues. Trimming pared 0 bases from V and 0 bases from J, leaving 10 bases between. The CDR3 sequence is CASSVGEGSSGANVLTC. In DNA form, the CDR3 reads TGTGCCAGCAGCGTAGGAGAGGGAAGCTCTGGGGCCAACGTCCTGACTTGC.

In this sample, this clonotype turned up once. Sequence at one end of the junction differs from germline and may be a read error. This sequence joins TRBV12-3 or TRBV12-4 and TRBJ2-1; D unresolved. The CDR3 sequence is 14 residues long. The CDR3 loop reads CASSLGVVYSEQFF. For the CDR3, the DNA is TGTGCCAGCAGTTTAGGAGTTGTCTACAGTGAGCAGTTCTTC.

This clonotype has only one observation. The V gene is TRBV2, the J gene TRBJ2-3, with 7 bases fitting TRBD1. The V segment lost 8 bases and the J segment 4 bases; nucleotides outside the gene matches: 9. Germline V CDR1 and CDR2: SNHLY, FYNNEI. This CDR3 comprises 14 residues. CDR3 DNA sequence: TGTGCCAGCGGTATGAGACAGGGACCAGATACGCAGTATTTT. The encoded protein is CASGMRQGPDTQYF.

The J gene is TRBJ1-2, the V gene TRBV29-1; D unresolved. V was cut by 0 bases and J by 2 bases, with 7 bases left in between. CDR3 length: 13 amino acids. Germline V gene data show CDR1 as SQVTM and CDR2 as ANQGSEA. The CDR3 loop reads CSVEENTNYGYTF. The CDR3 DNA reads as TGCAGCGTTGAAGAGAACACGAACTATGGCTACACCTTC.

The chain employs TRBV20-1 and TRBJ2-7, with unresolved D. The V and J ends lost 5 bases and 2 bases respectively, with 13 bases between them. CDR1 and CDR2 from the germline V gene are DFQATT and SNEGSKA (reference sequence). CDR3 length equals 13 residues. CDR3 in DNA: TGCAGTGCTGGAGTCCCAGGTACCTACGAGCAGTACTTC. As protein: CSAGVPGTYEQYF.

This clonotype was observed a handful of times. The rearrangement uses TRBV7-2 and TRBJ2-6; possibly TRBD2 for D (5 bases). CDR3 size: 14 residues. Germline V lookup: CDR1 SGHTA, CDR2 FQGNSA. Trimming shortened V by 6 bases and J by 0 bases, and 6 bases separated the two germline ends. CDR3 coding DNA: TGTGCCAGCAGGGCGGGCTCTGGGGCCAACGTCCTGACTTTC. This gives the protein CASRAGSGANVLTF.

The chain carries TRBV4-3 and TRBJ2-1; 7 bases are shared with TRBD2. CDR3 length: 15 amino acids. The J segment lost 5 bases and the V segment lost 1 base, leaving 5 bases of the junction unmatched. The germline gives CDR1 LGHNA, CDR2 YSLEER. CDR3 amino acids: CASSQVGDYHNEQFF. CDR3 nucleotides: TGCGCCAGCAGCCAAGTGGGGGACTACCACAATGAGCAGTTCTTC.

The V gene is TRBV6-5, the J gene TRBJ1-1, with 9 bases identical to TRBD1. The CDR3 consists of 16 residues. Trimming took 1 base from V and 3 from J; bases not matched to a gene: 6. CDR1 is MNHEY and CDR2 is SVGAGI in the germline V gene. This CDR3 is CASSYWEQGADTEAFF. In DNA form, the CDR3 reads TGTGCCAGCAGTTACTGGGAACAGGGGGCGGACACTGAAGCTTTCTTT.

There are a few counts of this clonotype. CDR3 amino acids: CASSYSAGAPLNTEAFF. DNA of the CDR3: TGTGCCAGCAGTTACTCGGCGGGGGCACCGCTGAACACTGAAGCTTTCTTT. This chain joins TRBV6-2 or TRBV6-3 and TRBJ1-1; possible D gene TRBD1, 6 bases. Trimming removed 0 bases from V and 0 bases from J, with 14 bases in between. Per germline, CDR1 MNHEY and CDR2 SVGEGT. This CDR3 is built from 17 residues.

The chain joins TRBV2 to TRBJ1-5; D is perhaps TRBD1 (6 bases). The CDR3 is 14 amino acids. Germline-derived CDR1 and CDR2 are SNHLY and FYNNEI. Trimming removed 7 bases from V and 1 base from J, with 11 bases in between. The CDR3 is CASNRAGSNQPQHF. In DNA, the CDR3 is TGTGCCAGCAACAGGGCCGGGAGCAATCAGCCCCAGCATTTT.